This T cell receptor (beta chain) was found in a study of T cell responses to AZD1222 COVID-19 vaccine. Findings of the study overall: Targets within unmutated variant regions were reportedly found for nearly half of spike-specific TCRs. None of the repertoires were sampled until the peak T cell response had passed.

Sequencing used immunoSEQ multiplex PCR; TCRdb keeps in-frame clones, though not all of them. This sample has approximately 150,000 clones, with 85% to 95% found just once. Comments on this clone: Its matching antigen is unknown.

Germline CDR1 and CDR2: SGHDT and YYEEEE. Germline trimming cut 4 bases from V and 2 bases from J; bases unmatched to any gene: 6. The CDR3 sequence is 15 residues long. The sequence derives from an adult in good health. The source material was peripheral blood, sampled on day 0 of AZD1222 vaccination. The V and J genes are TRBV5-6 and TRBJ2-5, with 9 bases fitting TRBD1. The CDR3 DNA reads as TGTGCCAGCAGCACCGGACAGGGGAGTCAAGAGACCCAGTACTTC. This encodes CASSTGQGSQETQYF.